This TCR beta chain was found in a study of CD8 T cells in Susac syndrome. RNA in amounts of roughly 0.45 to 1 ug was reverse transcribed with random hexamers. TCR beta CDR3 was amplified by immunoSEQ covering 54 Vbeta and 13 Jbeta. TCRdb recomputed calls from the immunoSEQ multiplex PCR reads with MiXCR, one row per CDR3 protein. The sample yields 100,000 or so distinct CDR3 sequences, 80% to 95% seen once. Healthy donors served as age- and sex-matched controls. This clonotype came up a few times. Trimming took off 6 bases at V and 6 bases at J, with 21 bases between the two ends. This CDR3 comprises 15 residues.

The chain combines TRBV12-3 or TRBV12-4 with TRBJ2-7; maybe TRBD1 (6 bases). The sequence was collected from a human donor in good health. Sample: CD4+ T cells from PBMCs. The CDR3 here is CASRLETGQGTEQYF. CDR3 DNA sequence: TGTGCCAGCAGGTTGGAGACCGGGCAGGGGACCGAGCAGTACTTC.